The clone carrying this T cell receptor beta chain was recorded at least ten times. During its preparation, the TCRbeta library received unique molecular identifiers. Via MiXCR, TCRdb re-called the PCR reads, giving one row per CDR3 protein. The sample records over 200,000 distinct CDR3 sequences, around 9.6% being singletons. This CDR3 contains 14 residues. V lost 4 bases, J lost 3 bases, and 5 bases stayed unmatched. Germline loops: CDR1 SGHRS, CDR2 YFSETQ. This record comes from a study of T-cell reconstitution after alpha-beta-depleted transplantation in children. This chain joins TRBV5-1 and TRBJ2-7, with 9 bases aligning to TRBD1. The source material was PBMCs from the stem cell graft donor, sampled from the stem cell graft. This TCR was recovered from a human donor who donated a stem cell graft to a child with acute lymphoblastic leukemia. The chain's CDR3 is CASSDEGQGYEQYF. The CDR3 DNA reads TGCGCCAGCAGCGATGAGGGACAGGGCTACGAGCAGTACTTC.